This TCR beta chain was recovered during a study of T cells in Graves' hyperthyroidism and ophthalmopathy. Amplified TCR beta CDR3 regions derived from RNA transcripts. The TCR CDR3 first-round RT-PCR relied on the HTBI primer set. MiXCR, applied by TCRdb to the multiplex PCR reads, yields one record per CDR3 protein. Here the sample spans approximately 720,000 distinct CDR3 sequences, around 20% being singletons. The CDR3 is 12 residues long. Germline values: CDR1 LGHDT, CDR2 YNNKEL (reference sequence). About this clonotype itself: A junction boundary mismatches the germline segment, possibly from a read error.

Participants, patients aged 18 to 65, had newly diagnosed hyperthyroidism with a duration under 2 months. Sequencing was done on a sample of blood. This TCR derives from a woman aged 50 to 60 with Graves' hyperthyroidism that later progressed to Graves' ophthalmopathy. This chain links TRBV3-1 with TRBJ1-1; a possible D gene is TRBD1 (5 bases). The CDR3 bases are TGTGCCGGCAGCGGGGCGAACACTGAAGCTTTCTTT. Translating gives CAGSGANTEAFF.